These 28 T cell receptor beta chains were sequenced from one sample in a study of T cell repertoires in cytomegalovirus infection. Each CDR3 protein gets one entry after TCRdb re-called the reads with MiXCR. The table includes approximately 130,000 distinct CDR3 sequences, 7% to 9.5% detected once. The sample comprised PBMCs. All receptors come from a human donor in good health (CMV status not recorded). Some clones in this sample may be carry-over from other donors' samples.

This clonotype was counted many times. This chain joins TRBV2 and TRBJ1-4; 12 nucleotides line up with TRBD1. V gave up 6 bases and J gave up 7 bases; unmatched junction bases: 3. The CDR3 has 14 residues. Germline CDR1 and CDR2: SNHLY and FYNNEI. CDR3 amino acids: CASRGDRGLEKLFF. Here the CDR3 DNA reads TGTGCCAGCAGGGGGGACAGGGGGCTTGAAAAACTGTTTTTT.

Turning to this clonotype: A read error is possible here, since a much larger clone lies one base away. The chain is built from TRBV6-6 and TRBJ2-2; the D is unclear. The CDR3 runs 14 residues. Per the germline V gene, CDR1 is MNHNY and CDR2 is SVGAGI (reference sequence). Trimming removed 4 bases at V and 4 bases at J, with 10 bases between. The CDR3 DNA is TGTGCCAGCAGTTCGGCGCTTACCACCGGGGAGCTGTTTTTT. This translates into CASSSALTTGELFF.

Ten or more counts support this clonotype. This chain links TRBV28 with TRBJ1-4; the match to TRBD1 covers 7 bases. Germline V gives CDR1 MDHEN, CDR2 SYDVKM. CDR3 length: 14 amino acids. V trimming: 7 bases; J trimming: 6 bases; junction bases outside the gene matches: 8. The CDR3 region has the DNA TGTGCCAGCACCCCCGGGACAGTGGATGAAAAACTGTTTTTT. The encoded protein is CASTPGTVDEKLFF. The entire variable domain, with the rest obtained from reference TRBV28 and TRBJ1-4, is as follows: DVKVTQSSRYLVKRTGEKVFLECVQDMDHENMFWYRQDPGLGLRLIYFSYDVKMKEKGDIPEGYSVSREKKERFSLILESASTNQTSMYLCASTPGTVDEKLFFGSGTQLSVL.

V is TRBV12-3 or TRBV12-4 and J is TRBJ1-2; the D gene is possibly TRBD1 (5 bases). The V end was cut by 7 bases, the J end by 6 bases, with 18 bases between. The CDR3 totals 14 residues. This chain's CDR3 is CASTTRRGADGYTF. The CDR3 DNA follows: TGTGCCAGCACCACACGCCGGGGCGCCGATGGCTACACCTTC.

This clonotype was seen many times. The rearrangement joins TRBV24-1 to TRBJ1-3, with 10 bases aligning to TRBD1. Per germline, CDR1 KGHDR and CDR2 SFDVKD. The CDR3 length is 15 residues. Trimming took 5 bases from V and 2 from J; bases not matched to a gene: 2. The CDR3 nucleotides are TGTGCCACCAGTGCCGGGACAGGGGCTGGAAACACCATATATTTT. Amino acid sequence: CATSAGTGAGNTIYF.

The rearrangement links TRBV19 to TRBJ1-1; TRBD1 agrees at 7 bases. This CDR3 comprises 13 residues. From germline, CDR1 is LNHDA and CDR2 SQIVND (reference sequence). Germline trimming cut 6 bases from V and 4 bases from J; bases unmatched to any gene: 5. The CDR3 is CASREGAGTEAFF. The CDR3, as DNA: TGTGCCAGTAGAGAGGGGGCGGGCACTGAAGCTTTCTTT.

This clonotype was seen repeatedly, ten times or more. The chain is built from TRBV28 and TRBJ1-6; 9 bases are shared with TRBD1. The germline V gene encodes CDR1 MDHEN and CDR2 SYDVKM. The junction had 2 bases not matched to a gene; V was cut back by 6 bases and J by 2 bases. The CDR3 runs to 15 residues. The DNA of the CDR3 is TGTGCCAGCAGGGGACAGGGCACCTATAATTCACCCCTCCACTTT. It encodes CASRGQGTYNSPLHF.

This clonotype has ten or more counts. V and J are TRBV6-5 and TRBJ2-7; 11 bases are a match to TRBD1. This CDR3 contains 14 residues. Germline lookup yields CDR1 MNHEY and CDR2 SVGAGI. Trimming cost V 2 bases and J 3 bases; bases outside gene matches: 0. CDR3 nucleotide sequence: TGTGCCAGCAGTTACGGGACAGGGGGCTACGAGCAGTACTTC. Residues: CASSYGTGGYEQYF.

This clonotype was seen repeatedly, ten times or more. This chain uses TRBV7-2 with TRBJ2-3, with TRBD2 identical over 9 bases. The germline V gene has CDR1 SGHTA and CDR2 FQGNSA. V was clipped by 4 bases and J by 3 bases; unmatched bases: 2. CDR3 length equals 14 residues. The CDR3 spells CASSWGLATDTQYF. CDR3 bases: TGTGCCAGCAGCTGGGGACTAGCAACAGATACGCAGTATTTT.

Many counts were recorded for this clonotype. The chain uses TRBV7-9 and TRBJ2-2; 8 bases line up with TRBD2. Germline trimming cut 5 bases from V and 4 bases from J; bases unmatched to any gene: 18. This CDR3 has 19 amino acids. Germline-derived CDR1 and CDR2 are SEHNR and FQNEAQ (reference sequence). CDR3 nucleotides: TGTGCCAGCAGCCTAAGATCCGGGACTAGTGGTAGTAGCACCGGGGAGCTGTTTTTT. Translating it yields CASSLRSGTSGSSTGELFF.

This clonotype was seen many times. The V and J genes are TRBV19 and TRBJ2-1; D remains ambiguous. There are 15 residues in the CDR3. Trimming removed 6 bases at V and 0 bases at J, with 12 bases between. Germline CDR1 is LNHDA and CDR2 is SQIVND (reference sequence). The CDR3 DNA follows: TGTGCCAGTAGCCGGGTTGCGAACTCCTACAATGAGCAGTTCTTC. Its protein product is CASSRVANSYNEQFF. The entire variable domain, with the rest obtained from reference TRBV19 and TRBJ2-1, is as follows: DGGITQSPKYLFRKEGQNVTLSCEQNLNHDAMYWYRQDPGQGLRLIYYSQIVNDFQKGDIAEGYSVSREKKESFPLTVTSAQKNPTAFYLCASSRVANSYNEQFFGPGTRLTVL.

The V gene is TRBV20-1, the J gene TRBJ2-1; possibly TRBD1 or TRBD2 for D (5 bases each). The germline gives CDR1 DFQATT, CDR2 SNEGSKA (reference sequence). There are 17 residues in the CDR3. V was cut by 3 bases and J by 0 bases, with 18 bases left in between. The CDR3 reads CSASIGAQISSYNEQFF. The CDR3 DNA sequence: TGCAGTGCTAGTATCGGGGCCCAGATTAGCTCCTACAATGAGCAGTTCTTC.

This clonotype was counted at least ten times. This chain links TRBV19 with TRBJ2-2; D call uncertain. CDR1 and CDR2 from the germline V gene are LNHDA and SQIVND (reference sequence). The CDR3 length is 17 residues. The V end lost 4 bases, the J end lost 0 bases, and 15 bases lay between the germline ends. The CDR3 nucleotides read TGTGCCAGTAGTACAGATCACAGACGTACGAACACCGGGGAGCTGTTTTTT. This gives the protein CASSTDHRRTNTGELFF.

This clonotype was detected ten times or more. The V and J genes are TRBV19 and TRBJ2-6; 10 bases are shared with TRBD1. The CDR3 covers 18 residues. The V segment lost 7 bases and the J segment 1 base; nucleotides outside the gene matches: 10. Germline CDR1 and CDR2: LNHDA and SQIVND (reference sequence). The CDR3 loop is CASNDRDRGTSGANVLTF. CDR3 DNA sequence: TGTGCCAGTAATGATCGGGACAGGGGTACATCTGGGGCCAACGTCCTGACTTTC.

This clonotype was counted at least ten times. This chain joins TRBV4-2 and TRBJ2-1, with D possibly matching TRBD1 (5 bases). CDR1 and CDR2 (germline): LGHNA, YNFKEQ. The CDR3 has 14 amino acids. With 0 bases removed from V and 9 bases from J, the gap between germline ends came to 12 bases. DNA of the CDR3: TGTGCCAGCAGCCAAGAATTCAGGGCCGGTGAGCAGTTCTTC. Translated: CASSQEFRAGEQFF.

This clonotype was observed many times. V is TRBV6-2 or TRBV6-3 and J is TRBJ1-1, with 8 bases fitting TRBD1. CDR1 is MNHEY and CDR2 is SVGEGT in the germline V gene. The CDR3 covers 15 residues. V gave up 4 bases and J gave up 5 bases; unmatched junction bases: 9. The CDR3: CASSFRGLSETEAFF. As DNA, the CDR3 is TGTGCCAGCAGTTTCAGGGGGCTCTCGGAGACTGAAGCTTTCTTT.

The chain employs TRBV2 and TRBJ1-2; D call uncertain. The CDR3 totals 12 residues. Germline V CDR1 and CDR2: SNHLY, FYNNEI. The ends were cut back, 6 bases at V and 2 bases at J, with 7 bases in the middle. CDR3 nucleotide sequence: TGTGCCAGCAGGGAGGGCAACTATGGCTACACCTTC. It translates to CASREGNYGYTF.

This clonotype occurred a few times. CDR3 region: CASSNGQNEKLFF. As DNA, the CDR3 is TGTGCCAGCAGTAACGGGCAGAATGAAAAACTGTTTTTT. The J gene is TRBJ1-4, the V gene TRBV28; D unclear. V dropped 5 bases and J dropped 5 bases, with 9 bases sitting between them. CDR3 size: 13 residues. CDR1 MDHEN and CDR2 SYDVKM come from the germline V gene. Full variable domain (remainder filled in from reference TRBV28 and TRBJ1-4): DVKVTQSSRYLVKRTGEKVFLECVQDMDHENMFWYRQDPGLGLRLIYFSYDVKMKEKGDIPEGYSVSREKKERFSLILESASTNQTSMYLCASSNGQNEKLFFGSGTQLSVL.

In its sample, this clonotype was seen many times. The V call is TRBV19, the J call TRBJ1-2; D is unresolved. Germline V CDR1 and CDR2: LNHDA, SQIVND (reference sequence). The CDR3 length is 17 residues. Between the trimmed V and J ends, which lost 7 bases and 4 bases, there was a span of 25 bases. This CDR3 reads CASTVYGMRTRGYGYTF. DNA for the CDR3: TGTGCCAGTACCGTTTATGGAATGCGCACCCGGGGCTATGGCTACACCTTC.

The chain carries TRBV2 and TRBJ2-2; TRBD1 matches at 8 bases. The J segment lost 5 bases and the V segment lost 2 bases, leaving 7 bases of the junction unmatched. From germline, CDR1 is SNHLY and CDR2 FYNNEI. The CDR3 covers 16 residues. CDR3 in DNA: TGTGCCAGCAGTGAACCAGACAGGGGTGGGACCGGGGAGCTGTTTTTT. This encodes CASSEPDRGGTGELFF.

In its sample, this clonotype was seen many times. V usage is TRBV18 and J usage is TRBJ2-3; D gene uncertain. Germline values: CDR1 KGHSH, CDR2 LQKENI. Between the trimmed V and J ends, which lost 3 bases and 3 bases, there was a span of 10 bases. The CDR3 is 14 amino acids. The CDR3 DNA is TGTGCCAGCTCACCGTCCACAGCGACAGATACGCAGTATTTT. Its translation: CASSPSTATDTQYF.

This clonotype was observed at least ten times. This sequence joins TRBV28 and TRBJ2-1, with D perhaps TRBD1 (7 bases). V lost 5 bases, J lost 3 bases, and 17 bases lay in between. Germline CDR1 MDHEN, CDR2 SYDVKM. This CDR3 region has 16 residues. The CDR3 sequence: CASSPRLGGNYNEQFF. Written as DNA, the CDR3 is TGTGCCAGCAGTCCCAGACTAGGGGGCAACTACAATGAGCAGTTCTTC.

The J gene is TRBJ2-7, the V gene TRBV5-1; 9 bases are shared with TRBD1. CDR3 length: 15 residues. From germline, CDR1 is SGHRS and CDR2 YFSETQ. With 4 bases clipped from V and 2 bases from J, the junction kept 7 bases outside the gene matches. The DNA for the CDR3 is TGCGCCAGCAGCCCTACGACAGGGGGTGCCTACGAGCAGTACTTC. Encoded protein: CASSPTTGGAYEQYF.

In its sample, this clonotype was seen a few times. The chain links TRBV30 to TRBJ1-1; a weak D match, TRBD1 (6 bases). CDR1 is GTSNPN and CDR2 is SVGIG in the germline V gene (reference sequence). The germline V and J ends were trimmed by 0 bases and 1 base, with 12 bases remaining between them. This CDR3 comprises 15 residues. This chain's CDR3 is CAWSVGGQRNTEAFF. The DNA for the CDR3 is TGTGCCTGGAGTGTAGGTGGACAGAGGAACACTGAAGCTTTCTTT.

This clonotype was seen many times. The genes are TRBV12-3 or TRBV12-4 and TRBJ2-2; D unclear. Trimming stripped 1 base from V and 6 bases from J, with 24 bases between. CDR3 length: 19 residues. The chain's CDR3 is CASSLGERWNPAGAGELFF. In DNA form, the CDR3 reads TGTGCCAGCAGTTTAGGCGAAAGGTGGAATCCCGCCGGAGCCGGGGAGCTGTTTTTT.

This clonotype was recorded a few times. The genes are TRBV20-1 and TRBJ1-6, with D perhaps TRBD1 (5 bases). The germline CDR1 and CDR2 sequences are DFQATT and SNEGSKA (reference sequence). The length of the CDR3 is 14 residues. Between the trimmed V and J ends, which lost 3 bases and 5 bases, there was a span of 11 bases. DNA for the CDR3: TGCAGTGCTAGGGGGGACCCCAATAATTCACCCCTCCACTTT. This encodes CSARGDPNNSPLHF.

This clonotype was seen repeatedly, ten times or more. This chain links TRBV7-2 with TRBJ1-5, with 7 bases aligning to TRBD1. Germline values: CDR1 SGHTA, CDR2 FQGNSA. V lost 5 bases, J lost 2 bases, and 3 bases stayed unmatched. The CDR3 runs to 14 residues. CDR3 sequence: CASSLGTGNQPQHF. The CDR3 region has the DNA TGTGCCAGCAGCCTAGGGACAGGCAATCAGCCCCAGCATTTT.

The chain has TRBV20-1 and TRBJ2-2; D not resolved. Germline V gives CDR1 DFQATT, CDR2 SNEGSKA (reference sequence). The V end lost 2 bases, the J end lost 1 base, and 8 bases lay between the germline ends. This CDR3 spans 14 amino acids. Written as DNA, the CDR3 is TGCAGTGCTAGACCCAAAGGGAACACCGGGGAGCTGTTTTTT. Amino acids: CSARPKGNTGELFF.